The subject of this entry is one T cell receptor beta chain. Its antigen target is currently unknown. An end of the junction differs from the germline gene, which may be a read error. Spanning cysteine to phenylalanine, the CDR3 consists of 15 amino acids. The sequence is cut down to CDR3 DNA, 45 bases in frame from base 1. The germline V gene (reference sequence) gives CDR1 as SGHAT and CDR2 as FQDESV. The sample originates from a study of tumor-infiltrating lymphocytes in primary liver carcinoma (dated by TCRdb to about 2017). Concerning the study at large: Between late 2015 and March 2016, about five patients in China with histopathologically diagnosed primary liver carcinoma had their tumors surgically resected. High reproducibility was observed for the technical replicate repertoires, with mean shared-clone rates approximately 0.9 and correlation coefficients above 0.95. A total of approximately 35 specimens from 5 patients underwent TCRbeta repertoire sequencing, comprising about 25 tumor regions, 5 adjacent noncancerous liver tissues and 5 peripheral blood samples. The five patients had tumors staged T1-T3 N0M0, with maximum diameters ranging from roughly 4.2 to 10 cm. Roughly 3.5 to 8 million productive TCRbeta reads were obtained per sample, and no significant difference in read depth was found between tissue types. The study combined TCRbeta repertoire sequencing, expression microarrays and whole-exome sequencing across five regions of each liver tumor, with adjacent normal tissue and blood. Hepatocellular carcinoma (four) or combined HCC and intrahepatic cholangiocarcinoma (one) was present in the five patients, who were three men and two women aged 30 to 69 years. The study at large found these results: The top 250 clones accounted for a significantly greater share of the repertoire in tumors than in blood (p = 0.039). Repertoire overlap was higher between tumor regions (mean about 36%) than tumor-adjacent (approximately 17%) or tumor-blood (approximately 15%) pairs, consistent with antigen-driven expansion. The study included only four to six patients, and the authors note findings should be validated in a larger study. Because only the TCR beta chain was sequenced and unpaired alpha chains were not captured, true repertoire diversity is likely underestimated. Bulk unsorted samples precluded comparing CD4+ and CD8+ T cell repertoires.

RNA from unsorted whole blood was extracted with TRIzol reagent, and germline DNA was obtained with the DNeasy Blood & Tissue kit. At the time of sampling, the patients had chronic HBV infection and had not received any treatment. Before surgery, 3 to 5 milliliters of peripheral blood were collected into K2EDTA tubes. A constant-region primer and ProtoScript II reverse transcriptase were used to reverse-transcribe TCRbeta-specific cDNA from around 480 ng total RNA. TCRbeta libraries were built with three nested multiplex PCR rounds, a slightly modified ARM-PCR procedure. Each of the first two PCR rounds ran for 9 to 10 cycles using multiplex TRBV1-TRBV30 forward primers together with a Cbeta reverse primer. Sample barcodes and Illumina adapters were attached in a final 25-cycle PCR using Deep VentR polymerase. Before sequencing, amplicons between 200 and 500 bp were purified from gel using a QIAquick gel extraction kit. TCRbeta amplicons were sequenced on an Illumina HiSeq 2500 with 250-bp paired-end reads. Concerning the study's data processing: Trimmomatic v0.33 was used to quality-trim the reads, and FLASH v1.2.11 was used to merge paired reads so that full CDR3 sequences could be recovered. V, D and J germline segments were assigned to the rearranged TCRbeta sequences by MiGEC v1.2.1b. Clonotype statistics and Shannon-Wiener diversity indices were computed with VDJtools v1.0.0. To reduce sampling bias, subsequent analyses other than the diversity analysis used only the 250 most abundant clonotypes in each sample. The raw public reads went through TCRdb reprocessing: fastp at Q25, MiXCR clone calling, in-frame beta chains kept. CDR3 protein duplicates are merged, each entry listing the most common genes and DNA. The authors' filters were not applied to this entry. The sample table holds a few hundred thousand distinct CDR3 sequences, of which around three fifths were seen once. Approximately 15% of the sample rests with the top ten.

This TCR was sampled from a woman in her twenties or thirties with primary liver carcinoma and hepatitis B virus infection. The sequencing input was peripheral blood. The V and J genes are TRBV11-1 and TRBJ2-5; the D gene cannot be resolved beyond TRBD1 or TRBD2, each matching 5 bases. The nucleotide sequence reads as follows: TGTGCCAGCAGCCCTCCACAGGTGCAGGGAGAGACACAGTACTTC. Its protein product is CASSPPQVQGETQYF.